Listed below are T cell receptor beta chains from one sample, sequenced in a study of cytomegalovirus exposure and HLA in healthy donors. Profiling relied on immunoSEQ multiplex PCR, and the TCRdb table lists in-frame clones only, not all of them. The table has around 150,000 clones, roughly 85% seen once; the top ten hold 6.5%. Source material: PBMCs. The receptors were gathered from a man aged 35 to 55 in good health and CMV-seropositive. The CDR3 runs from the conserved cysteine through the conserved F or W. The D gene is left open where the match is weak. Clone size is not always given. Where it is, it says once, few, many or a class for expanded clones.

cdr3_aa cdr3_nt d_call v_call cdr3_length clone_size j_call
CASSLEHGTGGLGIYGYTF TGTGCCAGCAGCTTAGAGCACGGGACAGGGGGCCTCGGGATTTATGGCTACACCTTC TRBD1 TRBV11-2 19 few TRBJ1-2
CASSQGLAGTYEQYF TGTGCCAGCAGCCAGGGACTAGCGGGAACCTACGAGCAGTACTTC TRBD2 TRBV5-4 15 NA TRBJ2-7
CASKGTGVGNTIYF TGTGCCAGCAAGGGGACAGGGGTCGGAAACACCATATATTTT TRBD1 TRBV6-1 14 few TRBJ1-3
CASSLTSGTETQYF TGTGCCAGCAGCTTGACTAGCGGGACGGAGACCCAGTACTTC TRBD2 TRBV11-2 14 NA TRBJ2-5
CASSPMGAFYEQYF TGTGCCAGCAGCCCCATGGGGGCCTTCTACGAGCAGTACTTC NA TRBV7-9 14 NA TRBJ2-7
CASSLGDRSYHHEQYF TGCGCCAGCAGCTTGGGGGACAGGTCCTATCACCACGAGCAGTACTTC TRBD1 TRBV5-1 16 NA TRBJ2-7
CASTYGGTSVAYEQYF TGTGCCAGCACCTATGGCGGGACTAGTGTTGCCTACGAGCAGTACTTC TRBD2 TRBV28 16 NA TRBJ2-7
CASSQVIAGELSF TGTGCCAGCAGCCAAGTTATTGCCGGGGAGCTGTCTTTT NA TRBV14 13 NA TRBJ2-2
CASSFGAAGYEQYF TGCGCCAGCAGCTTTGGAGCGGCTGGCTACGAGCAGTACTTC NA TRBV5-1 14 NA TRBJ2-7
CASSQGWRDHREQYF TGTGCCAGCAGCCAGGGATGGCGGGACCACCGCGAGCAGTACTTC NA TRBV14 15 NA TRBJ2-7
CASSFSLDRASSYEQYF TGTGCCAGCAGCTTTTCACTCGACAGGGCCAGCTCCTACGAGCAGTACTTC TRBD1 TRBV7-8 17 NA TRBJ2-7
CASSSVLTEAFF TGTGCCAGCAGCTCCGTTTTAACTGAAGCTTTCTTT NA TRBV7-8 12 NA TRBJ1-1
CAISPRRGTGGFGNEKLFF TGTGCCATCAGTCCTAGGAGAGGGACAGGGGGCTTCGGTAATGAAAAACTGTTTTTT TRBD1 TRBV10-3 19 NA TRBJ1-4
CASSLAAGGPETDTQYF TGCGCCAGCAGCTTGGCGGCGGGAGGGCCTGAGACAGATACGCAGTATTTT TRBD2 TRBV5-1 17 few TRBJ2-3
CASSPGANGEKLFF TGTGCCAGCTCACCCGGAGCAAACGGCGAAAAACTGTTTTTT NA TRBV18 14 NA TRBJ1-4
CSVLAGRQETQYF TGCAGCGTGCTAGCGGGAAGACAAGAGACCCAGTACTTC TRBD2 TRBV29-1 13 NA TRBJ2-5
CASNQNRANYGYTF TGTGCCAGTAATCAAAACAGAGCTAACTATGGCTACACCTTC NA TRBV19 14 few TRBJ1-2
CASSQGQGARETQYF TGTGCCAGCAGCCAGGGACAGGGGGCGAGGGAGACCCAGTACTTC TRBD1 TRBV5-4 15 NA TRBJ2-5
CASSPETGFPEAFF TGTGCCAGCAGCCCCGAGACAGGGTTCCCTGAAGCTTTCTTT TRBD1 TRBV7-9 14 NA TRBJ1-1
CASSFYNEQFF TGTGCCAGCAGCTTTTACAATGAGCAGTTCTTC NA TRBV6-1 11 NA TRBJ2-1
CASSFRVSYNEQFF TGTGCCAGCAGCTTCAGGGTCTCCTACAATGAGCAGTTCTTC NA TRBV7-9 14 NA TRBJ2-1
CASRPNPREGETQYF TGTGCCAGCAGACCAAACCCGCGGGAGGGGGAGACCCAGTACTTC TRBD2 TRBV7-6 15 NA TRBJ2-5
CAISLAGGEQYF TGTGCCATCAGTCTAGCGGGAGGCGAGCAGTACTTC TRBD2 TRBV10-3 12 NA TRBJ2-7
CASSIAGTQPYGYTF TGTGCCAGTAGTATAGCAGGCACACAGCCCTATGGCTACACCTTC NA TRBV19 15 NA TRBJ1-2
CASSPKARQGQLYNEQFF TGTGCCAGCTCACCAAAGGCCCGACAGGGCCAATTATACAATGAGCAGTTCTTC TRBD1 TRBV18 18 NA TRBJ2-1
CSVELELNSYEQYF TGCAGCGTTGAACTCGAGTTGAACTCCTACGAGCAGTACTTC NA TRBV29-1 14 NA TRBJ2-7
CASSFSGREETQYF TGCGCCAGCAGCTTCTCCGGGAGAGAGGAGACCCAGTACTTC NA TRBV5-1 14 NA TRBJ2-5
CASSMGQLQQYF TGTGCCAGCAGTATGGGACAACTCCAGCAGTACTTC NA TRBV7-3 12 NA TRBJ2-7
CASSPVRDFGNYEQYF TGTGCCAGCTCACCAGTTAGGGACTTTGGAAACTACGAGCAGTACTTC NA TRBV18 16 NA TRBJ2-7
CASGWGGRLTDTQYF TGTGCCAGTGGGTGGGGCGGGAGACTAACAGATACGCAGTATTTT TRBD2 TRBV19 15 once TRBJ2-3
CASSLGQTQPQHF TGTGCCAGCAGCTTAGGACAGACACAGCCCCAGCATTTT NA TRBV7-9 13 NA TRBJ1-5
CASQDRVKGNNQPQHF TGTGCCAGTCAAGACAGGGTGAAGGGTAACAATCAGCCCCAGCATTTT TRBD1 TRBV19 16 NA TRBJ1-5
CASHTPEVNTEAFF TGCGCCAGTCACACGCCCGAAGTGAACACTGAAGCTTTCTTT NA TRBV5-1 14 NA TRBJ1-1
CASSFSGGDGYTF TGTGCCAGCAGTTTTAGTGGAGGTGACGGCTACACCTTC NA TRBV28 13 NA TRBJ1-2
CAWSPDRGQEQFF TGTGCCTGGAGTCCGGACAGGGGGCAAGAGCAGTTCTTC TRBD1 TRBV30 13 once TRBJ2-1
CASSVEPSGSGNTIYF TGTGCCAGCAGCGTAGAACCGTCGGGCTCTGGAAACACCATATATTTT NA TRBV9 16 NA TRBJ1-3
CASTWEGAWVNTEAFF TGTGCCAGCACCTGGGAAGGGGCGTGGGTGAACACTGAAGCTTTCTTT NA TRBV28 16 NA TRBJ1-1
CASSQELFGTGGRGYTF TGCGCCAGCAGCCAAGAGTTGTTCGGGACAGGGGGCAGAGGCTACACCTTC TRBD1 TRBV4-1 17 NA TRBJ1-2
CASSQGLAGGLQYF TGTGCCAGCAGTCAGGGACTAGCGGGAGGATTGCAGTACTTC TRBD2 TRBV7-6 14 few TRBJ2-5
CASSLVTGSIGYEQYF TGTGCCAGCAGCTTAGTGACAGGGAGCATTGGTTACGAGCAGTACTTC TRBD1 TRBV7-8 16 NA TRBJ2-7
CASSANSGNTIYF TGTGCCAGTAGTGCTAACTCTGGAAACACCATATATTTT NA TRBV19 13 once TRBJ1-3
CASSYGSDEQYF TGTGCCAGCAGCTACGGGTCGGACGAGCAGTACTTC NA TRBV5-8 12 NA TRBJ2-7
CASRLDTYNEQFF TGTGCCAGCAGGCTTGACACCTACAATGAGCAGTTCTTC NA TRBV25-1 13 once TRBJ2-1
CASSLGDQPQHF TGTGCCAGCAGCTTAGGCGATCAGCCCCAGCATTTT NA TRBV7-9 12 NA TRBJ1-5
CASSFTNSGGGGYTF TGTGCCAGCAGCTTCACCAACTCCGGGGGAGGCGGCTACACCTTC NA TRBV9 15 NA TRBJ1-2
CASSESHSGTGELFF TGTGCCAGCAGTGAATCCCACAGTGGCACCGGGGAGCTGTTTTTT NA TRBV25-1 15 NA TRBJ2-2
CASSTTGTGVGGYTF TGTGCCAGCAGTACCACCGGGACAGGGGTAGGGGGCTACACCTTC TRBD1 TRBV28 15 few TRBJ1-2
CASSDGREFSGELFF TGTGCCAGTAGTGACGGCAGGGAATTTTCCGGGGAGCTGTTTTTT NA TRBV19 15 NA TRBJ2-2
CASRPGGLEYEKLFF TGCGCCAGCAGGCCCGGGGGTCTCGAGTATGAAAAACTGTTTTTT NA TRBV10-1 15 few TRBJ1-4
CASSVNRGYSYEQYF TGTGCCAGTAGTGTCAACAGGGGCTACTCCTACGAGCAGTACTTC TRBD1 TRBV19 15 NA TRBJ2-7
CAISIVSADTQYF TGTGCCATCAGTATAGTCAGCGCAGATACGCAGTATTTT NA TRBV6-6 13 NA TRBJ2-3
CASSPDRGGYGYTF TGTGCCAGCAGTCCGGACAGGGGAGGGTATGGCTACACCTTC TRBD1 TRBV6-1 14 NA TRBJ1-2